This T cell receptor (beta chain) was observed in a study of Graves' ophthalmopathy and Graves' hyperthyroidism. The sequenced template was RNA, covering the TCR beta CDR3 region. HTBI-primed first-round RT-PCR preceded second-round multiplex PCR. Each CDR3 protein gets one entry after TCRdb re-called the multiplex PCR reads with MiXCR. The table has hundreds of thousands of distinct CDR3 sequences, 22% seen once; the top ten hold 7.1%. This clonotype was detected many times. The receptor was derived from a woman aged 18-35 years with stable Graves' hyperthyroidism. Some clones in this sample may be carry-over from other donors' samples. Sequenced: peripheral blood.

As DNA, the CDR3 is TGCAGTGCTAGAGTTCACAGGGCTGGCTACGAGCAGTACTTC. Translating gives CSARVHRAGYEQYF. The chain joins TRBV20-1 to TRBJ2-7, with D tentatively TRBD1 (6 bases). Trimming pared 1 base from V and 3 bases from J, leaving 13 bases between. CDR1 and CDR2 from the germline V gene are DFQATT and SNEGSKA (reference sequence). The CDR3 sequence is 14 residues long.